The clone carrying this T cell receptor (beta chain) was counted many times. The data were taken from a study of beta chain features in type 1 diabetes. The CDR3 spans 13 residues. Trimming cost V 1 base and J 0 bases, with 4 bases left between them. Germline CDR1 SGDLS, CDR2 YYNGEE. The authors reverse transcribed all of the isolated RNA, so sequencing captured expressed TCRB transcripts. Clones were sequenced by immunoSEQ multiplex PCR, and TCRdb holds only the in-frame ones, with some missing. The data show a few hundred thousand clones, approximately 15% seen once. The clonotype was recovered from a man between 25 and 39 years old in good health. This chain joins TRBV9 and TRBJ1-1; D unclear. What was sequenced was naive CD4+ T cells from blood. The CDR3 protein is CASSVSVNTEAFF. The CDR3 bases are TGTGCCAGCAGCGTATCAGTGAACACTGAAGCTTTCTTT.